A selection of T cell receptor beta chains follows, all from one sample in a study of cytomegalovirus exposure and HLA in healthy donors. Some clones are missing from TCRdb's copy, which holds only in-frame ones; the method was immunoSEQ multiplex PCR. The sample gives 100,000 or so clones, around 80% of which show up once; 3.1% is in the top ten. Sequencing was carried out using PBMCs. Source of these receptors: a woman in her 40s in good health and CMV-seronegative. Each CDR3 is given with its conserved first and last residue. D genes are given only for firm matches. Not all rows give a size; the values are once, few, many and, for expanded clones, a class.

clone size,CDR3 length,D gene,J gene,V gene,CDR3 DNA,CDR3 protein
NA,15,TRBD2,TRBJ2-5,TRBV2,TGTGCCAGCCACCGACTAGCGGAGTACCAAGAGACCCAGTACTTC,CASHRLAEYQETQYF
once,19,NA,TRBJ2-1,TRBV28,TGTGCCAGCAGTTTCCCTCGCGGGACTCGCAGGAGCTCCTACAATGAGCAGTTCTTC,CASSFPRGTRRSSYNEQFF
once,16,NA,TRBJ2-2,TRBV23-1,TGCGCCAGCAGTCAACCCCAGGGAAGGAACACCGGGGAGCTGTTTTTT,CASSQPQGRNTGELFF
NA,13,TRBD2,TRBJ2-1,TRBV30,TGTGCCTGGAACAGCGGGGGTAGGAGTGAGCAGTTCTTC,CAWNSGGRSEQFF
NA,15,TRBD1,TRBJ2-7,TRBV5-4,TGTGCCAGCAGCTTTCCGGGACAGGGTCTTTACGAGCAGTACTTC,CASSFPGQGLYEQYF
NA,15,TRBD2,TRBJ2-3,TRBV5-4,TGTGCCAGCAGCTTGGCTAGCGGGGGCCCAGATACGCAGTATTTT,CASSLASGGPDTQYF
NA,15,TRBD1,TRBJ1-5,TRBV2,TGTGCCAGCTCCTCTCTTCAGGGGGCGGGTCAGCCCCAGCATTTT,CASSSLQGAGQPQHF
NA,14,NA,TRBJ2-7,TRBV9,TGTGCCAGCAGCCCAGACAGATACCCCTACGAGCAGTACTTC,CASSPDRYPYEQYF
few,16,TRBD1,TRBJ2-3,TRBV5-1,TGCGCCAGCAGCTTAATAGTGACAGGGGTTCCAGATACGCAGTATTTT,CASSLIVTGVPDTQYF
NA,15,TRBD1,TRBJ2-3,TRBV11-3,TGTGCCAGCAGCCTCCGACAGGGGACGACAGATACGCAGTATTTT,CASSLRQGTTDTQYF